This T cell receptor (beta chain) was identified in a study of breast tumors, draining lymph nodes, adjacent tissues (dated by TCRdb to about 2016). Describing the broader study: In breast cancer patients, the study compared the TCR beta repertoires of tumor, adjacent nontumor tissue and axillary lymph nodes. The study was designed to assess the relationships and possible T-cell exchange between tumor, surrounding tissue and draining lymph node repertoires in human breast cancer. The full study reports these points: Tumor T-cell repertoires showed less diversity than lymph node repertoires and more diversity than nontumor tissue repertoires, and tumor T-cell repertoires showed preferential V and J gene usage. The data were judged consistent with most tumor T cells deriving from the lymph node and then expanding within tumor tissue. The conclusion that tumor T cells originate in lymph nodes was presented as consistent with a hypothesis rather than as directly demonstrated. In luminal-like breast cancer, tumor and nontumor tissue repertoires resembled each other significantly more than in basal-like breast cancer.

Reads for this sample came from an Illumina HiSeq 2000. TCR beta chain libraries were generated by multiplex PCR amplification. High-throughput sequencing was used to analyze the amplified TCR beta chain products. TCRdb took the public reads, trimmed them with fastp at Q25, ran MiXCR for clone calling and kept in-frame beta chains. Identical CDR3 protein sequences are pooled into one entry, listed with their most common genes and DNA. Across this sample there are about 21,000 distinct CDR3 sequences, with approximately 32% seen only once. The leading ten clones occupy 8.5% to 14% of the sample. Relative to germline, V is 1 base shorter and J is 7 bases shorter, with 5 bases between their ends. The cysteine opens and the phenylalanine closes a CDR3 of 13 amino acids. CDR3 DNA is the only sequence kept; it has 39 bases, read in frame from the first base. From a lookup of the germline V gene (reference sequence), CDR1 and CDR2 are LNHDA and SQIVND.

This clonotype has ten or more counts. The target of this receptor is not known. No clone much larger than this one lies a single base away; base qualities are absent. The chain employs TRBV19 and TRBJ1-6, with the D gene not confidently named. This receptor was identified in a female donor with breast cancer. Some clones in this sample may be carry-over from other donors' samples. The specimen was breast tumor tissue. The sequence in DNA is TGTGCCAGTAGTATAGCTGAGAATTCACCCCTCCACTTT. The translation is CASSIAENSPLHF.